Shown below are 25 T cell receptor beta chains from a single sample sequenced in a study of blood T cell repertoires in COVID-19. The repertoire was sequenced with immunoSEQ multiplex PCR; TCRdb's copy has only in-frame clones and lacks some. The sample holds around 260,000 clones; 70% to 90% are singletons and the top ten take around 0.67%. The sample taken for sequencing was peripheral blood. These receptors came from a human donor in a cohort sampled during active COVID-19.

The chain joins TRBV11-2 to TRBJ2-7; weak D call: TRBD2 (6 bases). The CDR3 has 12 amino acids. CDR1 and CDR2 (germline): SGHAT, FQNNGV. The ends were cut back, 3 bases at V and 11 bases at J, with 14 bases in the middle. CDR3 DNA sequence: TGTGCCAGCAGCTTGGGGGGTTCCGTGGAGTACTTC. The encoded protein is CASSLGGSVEYF.

The chain recombines TRBV28 with TRBJ1-3; D is unresolved. This CDR3 contains 15 residues. Trimming stripped 1 base from V and 4 bases from J, with 11 bases between. The V gene's germline CDR1 is MDHEN and CDR2 SYDVKM. This CDR3 is CASSLLGGEGNTIYF. In DNA form, the CDR3 reads TGTGCCAGCAGTTTATTAGGCGGGGAGGGAAACACCATATATTTT.

This rearrangement joins TRBV21-1 to TRBJ1-6. TRBV21-1 constitutes a pseudogene. The CDR3 loop spans 16 amino acids. CDR3 sequence (DNA): TGTGCCAGCCTCCCTCCCGGGGGAAGTGAAGGTTCACCCCTCCACTTT. The encoded protein is CASLPPGGSEGSPLHF.

This chain joins TRBV10-3 and TRBJ2-5, with 8 positions matching TRBD2. The ends lost 0 bases at V and 0 bases at J; junction bases unmatched: 3. The V gene's germline CDR1 is ENHRY and CDR2 SYGVKD. This CDR3 contains 16 residues. As DNA, the CDR3 is TGTGCCATCAGTGAGTCTGGCGGGGGGTACCAAGAGACCCAGTACTTC. Its translation: CAISESGGGYQETQYF.

This clone was seen more than once but under ten times. CDR3 in DNA: TGTGCCAGCAGCTTCGAAACTAGCGGGAGCAATGAGCAGTTCTTC. Translated, it gives CASSFETSGSNEQFF. The V call is TRBV5-6, the J call TRBJ2-1; 11 bases fit TRBD2. The germline V gene encodes CDR1 SGHDT and CDR2 YYEEEE. This CDR3 region has 15 residues. V trimming: 2 bases; J trimming: 6 bases; junction bases outside the gene matches: 4. The full variable domain, its missing parts supplied by reference TRBV5-6 and TRBJ2-1, is DAGVTQSPTHLIKTRGQQVTLRCSPKSGHDTVSWYQQALGQGPQFIFQYYEEEERQRGNFPDRFSGHQFPNYSSELNVNALLLGDSALYLCASSFETSGSNEQFFGPGTRLTVL.

The V and J genes are TRBV6-5 and TRBJ1-1, with D perhaps TRBD1 (6 bases). Germline values: CDR1 MNHEY, CDR2 SVGAGI. The V end was cut by 6 bases, the J end by 8 bases, with 16 bases between. The CDR3 loop spans 13 amino acids. The CDR3 here is CASRPSGAMEAFF. CDR3 DNA sequence: TGTGCCAGCAGGCCCTCAGGGGCGATGGAAGCTTTCTTT.

J is TRBJ2-7 and V is TRBV7-9; D perhaps matches TRBD2 (6 bases). Per the germline V gene, CDR1 is SEHNR and CDR2 is FQNEAQ (reference sequence). Trimming stripped 6 bases from V and 5 bases from J, with 14 bases between. The CDR3 is 13 residues long. CDR3 loop: CASRQSGFNEQYF. The CDR3 nucleotides are TGTGCCAGCAGACAGAGCGGGTTCAACGAGCAGTACTTC. The variable domain in full, completed from reference TRBV7-9 and TRBJ2-7, reads DTGVSQNPRHKITKRGQNVTFRCDPISEHNRLYWYRQTLGQGPEFLTYFQNEAQLEKSRLLSDRFSAERPKGSFSTLEIQRTEQGDSAMYLCASRQSGFNEQYFGPGTRLTVT.

The chain recombines TRBV9 with TRBJ2-2; D possibly corresponds to TRBD1 (6 bases). The length of the CDR3 is 15 residues. Germline CDR1 and CDR2: SGDLS and YYNGEE. Trimming cost V 3 bases and J 0 bases, with 9 bases left between them. CDR3 sequence (DNA): TGTGCCAGCAGCGAGGGACATGCGAACACCGGGGAGCTGTTTTTT. It is translated as CASSEGHANTGELFF.

The V call is TRBV1, the J call TRBJ1-4; no check of the table's D call, TRBD1, against the DNA was made. TRBV1 is a pseudogene segment. CDR3 length equals 17 residues. This chain's CDR3 is CTSSQDSGGTDGEKLFF. The CDR3 region has the DNA TGCACCAGCAGCCAAGATAGTGGAGGGACAGACGGCGAAAAACTGTTTTTT.

The chain couples TRBV30 to TRBJ2-7, with TRBD1 identical over 7 bases. Germline CDR1 reads GTSNPN; CDR2 reads SVGIG (reference sequence). J lost 1 base, V lost 0 bases, and 6 bases had no gene match. The CDR3 covers 15 residues. The CDR3 DNA follows: TGTGCCTGGAGTGTACGAGGGGGCGGTTCCTACGAGCAGTACTTC. It codes for CAWSVRGGGSYEQYF. Full variable domain (remainder filled in from reference TRBV30 and TRBJ2-7): SQTIHQWPATLVQPVGSPLSLECTVEGTSNPNLYWYRQAAGRGLQLLFYSVGIGQISSEVPQNLSASRPQDRQFILSSKKLLLSDSGFYLCAWSVRGGGSYEQYFGPGTRLTVT.

The chain uses TRBV29-1 and TRBJ1-1, with 9 bases matching TRBD1. Germline CDR1 SQVTM, CDR2 ANQGSEA. The CDR3 has 14 amino acids. V lost 7 bases and J lost 4; bases outside the gene matches: 10. This chain's CDR3 is CSGRQGVTGTEAFF. The CDR3 bases are TGCAGCGGTAGACAGGGGGTTACGGGCACTGAAGCTTTCTTT.

This clone came up many times. V and J are TRBV25-1 and TRBJ2-7, with D uncertain. This CDR3 contains 12 residues. Per the germline V gene, CDR1 is MGHDK and CDR2 is SYGVNS. Trimming pared 8 bases from V and 4 bases from J, leaving 12 bases between. CDR3 nucleotide sequence: TGTGCCAGCTCAATGACTGCATACGAGCAGTACTTC. This gives the protein CASSMTAYEQYF.

This clone was recorded once. The chain is built from TRBV5-1 and TRBJ1-3; D gene uncertain. CDR1 and CDR2 from the germline V gene are SGHRS and YFSETQ. Trimming removed 0 bases at V and 0 bases at J, with 4 bases between. CDR3 size: 14 residues. CDR3 sequence reads: CASSLAGSGNTIYF. CDR3 bases: TGCGCCAGCAGCTTGGCAGGCTCTGGAAACACCATATATTTT.

The chain is built from TRBV19 and TRBJ2-7, with 9 bases lining up with TRBD1. The J segment lost 4 bases and the V segment lost 3 bases, leaving 7 bases of the junction unmatched. Germline loops: CDR1 LNHDA, CDR2 SQIVND (reference sequence). This CDR3 contains 15 residues. CDR3: CASSIHRDREYEQYF. CDR3 sequence (DNA): TGTGCCAGTAGTATCCATAGGGACAGGGAATACGAGCAGTACTTC. The variable domain in full, with the rest retrieved from reference TRBV19 and TRBJ2-7, is DGGITQSPKYLFRKEGQNVTLSCEQNLNHDAMYWYRQDPGQGLRLIYYSQIVNDFQKGDIAEGYSVSREKKESFPLTVTSAQKNPTAFYLCASSIHRDREYEQYFGPGTRLTVT.

J is TRBJ2-3 and V is TRBV7-2; unclear D gene. The CDR3 is 12 residues long. V was clipped by 1 base and J by 6 bases, with 5 bases between them. The germline gives CDR1 SGHTA, CDR2 FQGNSA. CDR3 nucleotides: TGTGCCAGCAGCTTAGTGGCTGATACGCAGTATTTT. This gives the protein CASSLVADTQYF.

The rearrangement uses TRBV4-3 and TRBJ2-7; D is ambiguous. Looked up from germline, CDR1 is LGHNA and CDR2 is YSLEER. The CDR3 sequence is 15 residues long. Trimming pared 0 bases from V and 2 bases from J, leaving 11 bases between. The CDR3, as DNA: TGCGCCAGCAGCCAAGATCGAGGTCGAACCTACGAGCAGTACTTC. It yields the protein CASSQDRGRTYEQYF.

The V call is TRBV27, the J call TRBJ2-7; 7 bases map to TRBD1. Trimming took 0 bases from V and 0 from J; bases not matched to a gene: 5. The CDR3 has 16 residues. CDR1 and CDR2 from the germline V gene are MNHEY and SMNVEV (reference sequence). CDR3 sequence (DNA): TGTGCCAGCAGTTTATCGACGGGACAGATCTCCTACGAGCAGTACTTC. Translation: CASSLSTGQISYEQYF.

The chain links TRBV9 to TRBJ2-7; 9 bases agree with TRBD2. Trimming took 0 bases from V and 2 from J; bases not matched to a gene: 6. Germline V gene data show CDR1 as SGDLS and CDR2 as YYNGEE. This CDR3 spans 16 amino acids. CDR3 coding DNA: TGTGCCAGCAGCGTAGGCGCTAGCGGGGCTACCTACGAGCAGTACTTC. It specifies CASSVGASGATYEQYF.

V gene TRBV18 combines with J gene TRBJ2-7, with 8 bases aligning to TRBD1. CDR1 KGHSH and CDR2 LQKENI come from the germline V gene. The CDR3 sequence is 16 residues long. V was pared by 6 bases and J by 2 bases, with 12 bases of the junction left unmatched. For the CDR3, the DNA is TGTGCCAGCTCCCTCAACAGAGGACAGGGTGCCTACGAGCAGTACTTC. Encoded protein: CASSLNRGQGAYEQYF.

The chain uses TRBV6-2 or TRBV6-3 and TRBJ2-1, with TRBD1 matching 11 bases. V was clipped by 2 bases and J by 5 bases; unmatched bases: 8. The CDR3 covers 17 residues. CDR1 is MNHEY and CDR2 is SVGEGT in the germline V gene. DNA for the CDR3: TGTGCCAGCAGTTACACCCGGACAGGGGGCTTTGACAATGAGCAGTTCTTC. It codes for CASSYTRTGGFDNEQFF.

The V and J genes are TRBV12-3 or TRBV12-4 and TRBJ1-5; D call uncertain. V shed 2 bases and J shed 6 bases, with 5 bases lying between them. This CDR3 comprises 12 residues. The CDR3 reads CASSLRAQPQHF. The CDR3 coding sequence is TGTGCCAGCAGTTTACGAGCTCAGCCCCAGCATTTT.

J is TRBJ1-2 and V is TRBV5-4; D possibly corresponds to TRBD1 (6 bases). The CDR3 consists of 14 residues. The V end was cut by 0 bases, the J end by 4 bases, with 10 bases between. Germline CDR1 reads SGHNT; CDR2 reads YYREEE (reference sequence). The CDR3 DNA reads as TGTGCCAGCAGCTTGGAGGGACAACTCTATGGCTACACCTTC. Protein product: CASSLEGQLYGYTF.

V is TRBV28 and J is TRBJ2-6, with 8 bases fitting TRBD1. The CDR3 runs to 18 residues. The V segment lost 2 bases and the J segment 0 bases; nucleotides outside the gene matches: 6. Germline CDR1 and CDR2: MDHEN and SYDVKM. CDR3 DNA sequence: TGTGCCAGCAGTTTAATCCGGACAGGGTACTCTGGGGCCAACGTCCTGACTTTC. It encodes CASSLIRTGYSGANVLTF.

The rearrangement joins TRBV6-6 to TRBJ1-4; D might be TRBD1 (6 bases). Germline V gene data show CDR1 as MNHNY and CDR2 as SVGAGI (reference sequence). The CDR3 runs 15 residues. With 1 base removed from V and 7 bases from J, the gap between germline ends came to 13 bases. The CDR3 is CASSYFGGGGEKLFF. The CDR3 DNA sequence: TGTGCCAGCAGTTACTTTGGGGGAGGGGGTGAAAAACTGTTTTTT.

This rearrangement joins TRBV6-5 to TRBJ2-7; 8 positions agree with TRBD2. Germline V gives CDR1 MNHEY, CDR2 SVGAGI. Trimming cost V 0 bases and J 6 bases; bases outside gene matches: 7. The CDR3 sequence is 15 residues long. Here the CDR3 DNA reads TGTGCCAGCAGTTACTCCAGCGGGGGTTATGGCGAGCAGTACTTC. As protein: CASSYSSGGYGEQYF.